Listed below are T cell receptor beta chains from one sample, sequenced in a study of blood T cell repertoires in COVID-19. The method was immunoSEQ multiplex PCR; TCRdb's version includes in-frame clones alone and lacks a portion of them. The repertoire holds tens of thousands of clones, with around nine tenths as singletons. Material: peripheral blood. Receptor source: a man aged 35 to 55 with COVID-19, enrolled during active disease. The CDR3 runs from the conserved cysteine through the conserved F or W. Fields, in order: J gene, V gene, D gene, clone size, CDR3 protein, CDR3 DNA. D genes are given only for firm matches. Clone size, where shown, is once, few, many, or a class for clones that have expanded.

TRBJ2-4 | TRBV20-1 | . | once | CSAHLEDIQYF | TGCAGCGCCCACCTGGAGGACATTCAGTACTTC
TRBJ2-1 | TRBV5-1 | . | . | CASSLIGDRMYNEQFF | TGCGCCAGCAGCTTGATTGGTGACAGGATGTACAATGAGCAGTTCTTC
TRBJ2-7 | TRBV11-3 | TRBD2 | . | CASSLGGGESLYEQYF | TGTGCCAGCAGCTTAGGGGGAGGGGAGAGCCTCTACGAGCAGTACTTC
TRBJ2-7 | TRBV5-1 | TRBD1 | once | CASSSGTGGYEQYF | TGCGCCAGCAGCTCCGGGACAGGGGGCTACGAGCAGTACTTC
TRBJ2-5 | TRBV18 | TRBD2 | . | CASSPPTSGAQETQYF | TGTGCCAGCTCACCACCGACTAGCGGGGCACAAGAGACCCAGTACTTC
TRBJ1-2 | TRBV11-3 | . | . | CASSSRGPSYGYTF | TGTGCCAGCAGTTCCAGGGGTCCAAGCTATGGCTACACCTTC
TRBJ1-5 | TRBV24-1 | TRBD1 | . | CATSESGQLYSNQPQHF | TGTGCCACCAGTGAGTCGGGACAGCTCTATAGCAATCAGCCCCAGCATTTT
TRBJ2-1 | TRBV11-2 | . | . | CASSRSYNEQFF | TGTGCCAGCAGCCGGTCCTACAATGAGCAGTTCTTC
TRBJ2-3 | TRBV20-1 | TRBD2 | . | CSASTSGGSDTQYF | TGCAGTGCTAGTACTAGCGGGGGGTCAGATACGCAGTATTTT
TRBJ1-3 | TRBV7-9 | . | once | CASSPGQISGNTIYF | TGTGCCAGCAGTCCCGGACAGATCTCTGGAAACACCATATATTTT
TRBJ2-6 | TRBV10-3 | . | . | CAITSSGANVLTF | TGTGCCATCACTAGCTCTGGGGCCAACGTCCTGACTTTC
TRBJ2-3 | TRBV3-1/TRBV3-2 | TRBD2 | . | CASSQEPSGSSSDTQYF | TGTGCCAGCAGCCAAGAGCCTAGCGGGAGTAGTTCAGATACGCAGTATTTT
TRBJ2-2 | TRBV5-4 | TRBD2 | . | CASSLALLAGGPRLGGELFF | TGTGCCAGCAGCTTGGCTCTACTAGCGGGGGGCCCTCGTTTGGGCGGGGAGCTGTTTTTT
TRBJ2-7 | TRBV5-6 | TRBD1 | . | CASSRGQGRVQYF | TGTGCCAGCAGCCGCGGACAGGGAAGGGTGCAGTACTTC
TRBJ1-5 | TRBV6-4 | . | . | CASSVPGLTSNQPQHF | TGTGCCAGCAGTGTCCCGGGACTTACTAGCAATCAGCCCCAGCATTTT
TRBJ2-5 | TRBV19 | . | . | CASSRDPGEETQYF | TGTGCCAGTAGTCGGGACCCGGGAGAAGAGACCCAGTACTTC
TRBJ2-7 | TRBV3-1/TRBV3-2 | TRBD2 | . | CASTIMFRGEFYEQYF | TGTGCCAGCACGATCATGTTCCGGGGGGAATTTTACGAGCAGTACTTC
TRBJ2-7 | TRBV19 | TRBD1 | once | CASSILSTGMDEQYF | TGTGCCAGTAGTATCCTCTCGACAGGGATGGACGAGCAGTACTTC
TRBJ2-1 | TRBV5-1 | TRBD2 | . | CASSSSGGREQFF | TGCGCCAGCAGCTCGAGCGGGGGCCGAGAGCAGTTCTTC
TRBJ2-3 | TRBV18 | . | medium-sized | CASSPPRQFPTDTQYF | TGTGCCAGCTCACCACCCAGACAGTTCCCCACAGATACGCAGTATTTT